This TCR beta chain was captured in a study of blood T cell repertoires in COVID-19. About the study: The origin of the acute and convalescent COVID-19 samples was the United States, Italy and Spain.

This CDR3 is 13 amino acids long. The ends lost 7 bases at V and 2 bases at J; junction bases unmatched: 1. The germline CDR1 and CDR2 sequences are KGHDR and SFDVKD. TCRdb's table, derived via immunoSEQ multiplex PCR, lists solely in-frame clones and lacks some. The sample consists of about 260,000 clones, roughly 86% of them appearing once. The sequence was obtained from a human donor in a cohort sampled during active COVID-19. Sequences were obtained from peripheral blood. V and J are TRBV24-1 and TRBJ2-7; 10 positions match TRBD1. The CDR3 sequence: CATRGTGAYEQYF. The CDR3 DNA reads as TGTGCCACCAGGGGGACAGGGGCCTACGAGCAGTACTTC.